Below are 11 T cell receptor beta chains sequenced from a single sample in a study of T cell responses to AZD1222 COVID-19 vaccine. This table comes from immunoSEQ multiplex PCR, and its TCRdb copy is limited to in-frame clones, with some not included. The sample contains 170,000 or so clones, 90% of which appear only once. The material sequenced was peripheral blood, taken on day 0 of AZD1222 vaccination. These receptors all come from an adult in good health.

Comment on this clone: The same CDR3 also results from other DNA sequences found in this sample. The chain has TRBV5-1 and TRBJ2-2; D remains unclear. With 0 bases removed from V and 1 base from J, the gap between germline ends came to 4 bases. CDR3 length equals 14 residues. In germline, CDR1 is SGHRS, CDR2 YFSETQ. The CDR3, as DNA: TGCGCCAGCAGCTTGGCAGGGAACACCGGGGAGCTGTTTTTT. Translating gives CASSLAGNTGELFF.

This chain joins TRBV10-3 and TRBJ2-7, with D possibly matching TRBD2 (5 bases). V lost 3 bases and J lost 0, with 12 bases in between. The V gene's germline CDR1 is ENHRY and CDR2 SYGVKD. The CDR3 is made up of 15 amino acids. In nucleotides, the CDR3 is TGTGCCATCAGTGAATCGGACTCAAGCTCCTACGAGCAGTACTTC. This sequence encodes CAISESDSSSYEQYF.

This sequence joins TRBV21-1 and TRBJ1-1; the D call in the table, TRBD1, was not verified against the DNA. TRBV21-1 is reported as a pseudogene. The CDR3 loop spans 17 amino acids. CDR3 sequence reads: CASSNRGRDRMNTEAFF. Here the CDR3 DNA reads TGTGCCAGCAGCAATCGAGGGCGGGACAGGATGAACACTGAAGCTTTCTTT.

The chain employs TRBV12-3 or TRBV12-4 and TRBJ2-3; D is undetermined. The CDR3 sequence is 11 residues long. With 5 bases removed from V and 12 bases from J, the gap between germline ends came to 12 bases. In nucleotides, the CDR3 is TGTGCCAGCAGTCTCCAAACCGTTCAGTATTTT. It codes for CASSLQTVQYF.

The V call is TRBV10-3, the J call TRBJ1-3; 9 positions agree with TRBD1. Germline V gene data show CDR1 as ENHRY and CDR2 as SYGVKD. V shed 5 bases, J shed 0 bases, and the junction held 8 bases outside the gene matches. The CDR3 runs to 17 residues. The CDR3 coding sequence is TGTGCCATCAGTACCCACCGACAGGGGGGCTCTGGAAACACCATATATTTT. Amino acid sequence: CAISTHRQGGSGNTIYF.

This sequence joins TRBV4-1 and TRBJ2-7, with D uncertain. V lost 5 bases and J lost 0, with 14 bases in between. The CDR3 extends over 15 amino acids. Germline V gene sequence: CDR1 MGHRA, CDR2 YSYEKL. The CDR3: CASSLRLSLSYEQYF. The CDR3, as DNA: TGCGCCAGCAGCTTAAGGTTGTCACTCTCCTACGAGCAGTACTTC.

In DNA, the CDR3 is TGCGCCAGCAGCTTGACAAGGACTACAACTAATGAAAAACTGTTTTTT. The encoded protein is CASSLTRTTTNEKLFF. The chain links TRBV5-1 to TRBJ1-4; D gene ambiguous. The V end was cut by 1 base, the J end by 0 bases, with 10 bases between. The germline CDR1 and CDR2 sequences are SGHRS and YFSETQ. The CDR3 sequence is 16 residues long.

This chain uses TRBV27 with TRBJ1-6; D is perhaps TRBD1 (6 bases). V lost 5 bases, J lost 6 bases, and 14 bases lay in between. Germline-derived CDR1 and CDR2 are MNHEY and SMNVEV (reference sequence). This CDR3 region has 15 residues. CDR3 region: CASSRQAAFNSPLHF. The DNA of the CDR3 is TGTGCCAGCAGTCGACAGGCGGCCTTTAATTCACCCCTCCACTTT.

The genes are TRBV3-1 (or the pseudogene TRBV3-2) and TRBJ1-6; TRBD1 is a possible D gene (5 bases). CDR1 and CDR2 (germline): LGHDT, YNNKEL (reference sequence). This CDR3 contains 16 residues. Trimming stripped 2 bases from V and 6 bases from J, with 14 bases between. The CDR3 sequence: CASSQIPGLLNSPLHF. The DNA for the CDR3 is TGTGCCAGCAGCCAAATCCCAGGGCTTCTTAATTCACCCCTCCACTTT.

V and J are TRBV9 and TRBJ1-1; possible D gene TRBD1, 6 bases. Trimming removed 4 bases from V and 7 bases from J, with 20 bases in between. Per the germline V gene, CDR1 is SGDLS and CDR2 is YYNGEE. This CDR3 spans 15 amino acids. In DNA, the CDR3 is TGTGCCAGCAGCTTTGCCCCCGACAGGCCAGTTGAAGCTTTCTTT. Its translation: CASSFAPDRPVEAFF.

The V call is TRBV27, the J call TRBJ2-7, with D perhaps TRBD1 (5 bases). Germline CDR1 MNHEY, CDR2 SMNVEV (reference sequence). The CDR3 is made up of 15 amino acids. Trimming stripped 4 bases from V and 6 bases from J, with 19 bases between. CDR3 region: CASSSTVAQGSEQYF. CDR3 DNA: TGTGCCAGCAGTTCCACAGTGGCCCAGGGCTCCGAGCAGTACTTC.